The source of this T cell receptor (beta chain) is a study of T cells in Graves' hyperthyroidism and ophthalmopathy. Points from the study as a whole: Among clonotypes expanded in thyroid above 0.001, most were also found in blood. Stable hyperthyroidism was separated from ophthalmopathy by a model based on 13 V-J features.

Each patient was aged 18 to 65 and had newly diagnosed hyperthyroidism of under 2 months' duration. The TCR beta CDR3 regions underwent amplification using RNA transcripts as the source. Primed by the HTBI set, a first-round RT-PCR was run on the TCR CDR3. A single record per CDR3 protein comes from TCRdb applying MiXCR to the multiplex PCR reads. The repertoire holds about 400,000 distinct CDR3 sequences, approximately 15% seen once, with approximately 14% in the top ten. This clonotype showed up many times. Its target is unknown. The CDR3 sequence is 13 residues long. With 4 bases removed from V and 6 bases from J, the gap between germline ends came to 12 bases. The germline V gene encodes CDR1 SGHTA and CDR2 FQGTGA.

J is TRBJ1-2 and V is TRBV7-3; D gene ambiguous. What was sequenced was blood. This TCR derives from a woman younger than 35 with Graves' hyperthyroidism. The CDR3 sequence: CASSSYPMNGYTF. The CDR3 DNA reads TGTGCCAGCAGCTCCTACCCTATGAATGGCTACACCTTC. The full variable domain, with the rest looked up from reference TRBV7-3 and TRBJ1-2, is GAGVSQTPSNKVTEKGKYVELRCDPISGHTALYWYRQSLGQGPEFLIYFQGTGAADDSGLPNDRFFAVRPEGSVSTLKIQRTERGDSAVYLCASSSYPMNGYTFGSGTRLTVV.